The present TCR beta chain was sequenced within a study of siplizumab effects on memory and regulatory T cells. Study-level results: Alloreactive sequences traceable to unstimulated CD4+ memory cells were significantly reduced by siplizumab. Apparently more diverse than memory cells, naive T cells also seemed major alloresponse contributors. A minor fraction of alloreactive clones, and no more, mapped to unstimulated subsets. Treatment with siplizumab left mappable alloreactive CD4+ clones averaging roughly 69% Treg-derived, compared with 26.9% in controls.

V lost 3 bases to trimming and J lost 2 bases, with 13 bases between them. In germline, CDR1 is KGHSH, CDR2 LQKENI. There are 15 residues in the CDR3. This table comes from immunoSEQ multiplex PCR, and its TCRdb copy is limited to in-frame clones, with some not included. This sample has thousands of clones, with approximately 70% found just once. Notes on this clone: Antigen unknown.

This TCR came from a human donor in good health. The source material was effector memory CD8+ T cells sorted from blood. Subset in this sample: unstimulated CD8+ effector memory T cells. The chain is built from TRBV18 and TRBJ1-2; perhaps TRBD1 as D (6 bases). The CDR3 protein is CASSPARQGNYGYTF. DNA for the CDR3: TGTGCCAGCTCACCTGCGCGGCAGGGGAACTATGGCTACACCTTC.